Sequencing of this T cell receptor beta chain was carried out in a study of T-cell reconstitution after alpha-beta-depleted transplantation in children listed by TCRdb under 2016. Background for the entire study: Using TCR repertoire profiling, the study followed T-cell immune reconstitution in a quantitative way in children after TCRalphabeta/CD19-depleted allogeneic hematopoietic cell transplantation. The research as a whole found: Over the following months the frequencies of hyperexpanded clones went down, and after one year T-cell counts and TCRbeta diversity were mostly credited to newly produced T cells. In some patients, the high TCRbeta diversity seen at day 60 was put down to recipient T cells and intrathymic progenitors that had survived conditioning. Apparently early alphabetaT-cell count recovery about two months after transplant reportedly relied on only several hundred rapidly expanded clones derived from non-depleted graft cells.

The protocol used for the library was PCR. Reads for this sample came from an Illumina HiSeq 2500. TCR library preparation used molecular barcoding, with unique molecular identifiers applied to normalize quantification of the TCRbeta repertoire. TCRdb took the public reads, trimmed them with fastp at Q25, ran MiXCR for clone calling and kept in-frame beta chains. Each CDR3 protein appears once, grouped with its most common genes and DNA. This sample has about 980,000 distinct CDR3 sequences in its table, and less than 30% of those were observed once. The ten largest clones capture around 30% of the sample. This specimen's treatment or condition label, interpreted: allogeneic hematopoietic cell transplantation with graft depleted of TCRalphabeta T cells and CD19 B cells. Transplant recipients were children who received TCRalphabeta/CD19-depleted allogeneic hematopoietic cell grafts. To note about this clonotype: The clone's antigen remains unknown. There are no base qualities to consult, and no much larger clone falls within one base.

The TCR comes from a boy under two years old who had a stem cell transplant for SCID, so the T cells may come from the graft donor. The input for sequencing was PBMCs, mostly from graft donor cells, taken 360 days after TCRalphabeta/CD19-depleted stem cell transplant.

CDR3 region: CASRLGTGPGELFF. The sequenced DNA is TGTGCCAGCAGGCTTGGGACAGGGCCCGGGGAGCTGTTTTTT. The rearrangement combines TRBV6-1 with TRBJ2-2; a stretch of 9 junction bases matches TRBD1. The CDR3 contains 14 residues, cysteine and phenylalanine counted. The entry retains the CDR3 DNA only, 42 bases that are in frame from base 1. Trimming accounts for 6 bases at V and 6 bases at J, while the number of junction bases matched to no gene is 5. Per the germline V gene, MNHNS is the CDR1 and SASEGT is the CDR2.